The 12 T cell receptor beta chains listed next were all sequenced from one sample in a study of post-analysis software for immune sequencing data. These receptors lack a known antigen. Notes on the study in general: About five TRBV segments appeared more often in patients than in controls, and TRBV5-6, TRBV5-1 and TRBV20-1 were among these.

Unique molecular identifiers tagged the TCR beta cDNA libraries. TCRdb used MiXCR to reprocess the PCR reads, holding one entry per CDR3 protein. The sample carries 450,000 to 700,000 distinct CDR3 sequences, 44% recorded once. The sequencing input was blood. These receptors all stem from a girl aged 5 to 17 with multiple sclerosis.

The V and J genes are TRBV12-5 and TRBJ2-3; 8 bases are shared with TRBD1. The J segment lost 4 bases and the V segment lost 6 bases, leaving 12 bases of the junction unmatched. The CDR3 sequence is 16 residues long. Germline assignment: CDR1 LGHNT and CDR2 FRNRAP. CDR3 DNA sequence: TGTGCTAGTGGCCCAGATCGGGACAGGTTCCCAGATACGCAGTATTTT. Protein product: CASGPDRDRFPDTQYF. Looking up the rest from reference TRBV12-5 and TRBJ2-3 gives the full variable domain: DARVTQTPRHKVTEMGQEVTMRCQPILGHNTVFWYRQTMMQGLELLAYFRNRAPLDDSGMPKDRFSAEMPDATLATLKIQPSEPRDSAVYFCASGPDRDRFPDTQYFGPGTRLTVL.

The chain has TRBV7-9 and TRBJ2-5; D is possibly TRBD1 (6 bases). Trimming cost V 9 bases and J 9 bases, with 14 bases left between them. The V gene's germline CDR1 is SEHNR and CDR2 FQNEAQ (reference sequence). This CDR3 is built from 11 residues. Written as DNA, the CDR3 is TGTGCCAGTCGAGGGGGTAGGGCCCAGTACTTC. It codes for CASRGGRAQYF.

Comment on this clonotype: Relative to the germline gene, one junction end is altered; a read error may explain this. The CDR3 DNA is TGTGCCAGCAGCTTCAGGGACTACTCCTACGGGCAGTACTTC. Protein: CASSFRDYSYGQYF. The chain recombines TRBV12-3 or TRBV12-4 with TRBJ2-7; 7 bases fit TRBD2. The CDR3 loop spans 14 amino acids.

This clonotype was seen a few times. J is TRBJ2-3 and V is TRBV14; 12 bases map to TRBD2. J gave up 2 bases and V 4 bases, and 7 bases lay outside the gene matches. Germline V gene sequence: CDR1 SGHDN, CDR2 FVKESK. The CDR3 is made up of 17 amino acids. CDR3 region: CASSPHRLAGATDTQYF. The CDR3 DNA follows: TGTGCCAGCAGCCCCCACCGACTAGCGGGGGCCACAGATACGCAGTATTTT.

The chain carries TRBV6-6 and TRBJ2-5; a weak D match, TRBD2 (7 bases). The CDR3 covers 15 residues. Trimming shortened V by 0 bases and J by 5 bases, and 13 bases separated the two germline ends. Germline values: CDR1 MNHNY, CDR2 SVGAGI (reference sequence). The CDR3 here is CASSYSAGARETQYF. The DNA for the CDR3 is TGTGCCAGCAGTTACTCGGCGGGGGCGAGGGAGACCCAGTACTTC.

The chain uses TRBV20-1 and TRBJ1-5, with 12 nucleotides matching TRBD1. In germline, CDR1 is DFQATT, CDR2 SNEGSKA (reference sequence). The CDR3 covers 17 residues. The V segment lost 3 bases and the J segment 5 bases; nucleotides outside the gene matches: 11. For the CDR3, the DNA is TGCAGTGCTAGGACCGGGACAGGGGGCTTTTTGGATCAGCCCCAGCATTTT. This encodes CSARTGTGGFLDQPQHF.

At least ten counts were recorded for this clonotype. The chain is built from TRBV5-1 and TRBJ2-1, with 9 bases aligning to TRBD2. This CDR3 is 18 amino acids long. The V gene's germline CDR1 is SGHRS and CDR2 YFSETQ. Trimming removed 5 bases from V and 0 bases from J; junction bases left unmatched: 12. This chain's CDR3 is CASRAQISGGPSYNEQFF. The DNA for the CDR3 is TGCGCCAGCAGGGCACAAATTAGCGGGGGCCCCTCCTACAATGAGCAGTTCTTC.

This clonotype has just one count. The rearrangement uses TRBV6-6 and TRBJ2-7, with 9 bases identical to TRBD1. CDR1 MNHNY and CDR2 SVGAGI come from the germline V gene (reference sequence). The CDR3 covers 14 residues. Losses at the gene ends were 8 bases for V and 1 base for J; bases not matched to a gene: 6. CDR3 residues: CASLPGQGSYEQYF. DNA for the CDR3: TGTGCCAGCCTCCCGGGACAGGGTTCCTACGAGCAGTACTTC.

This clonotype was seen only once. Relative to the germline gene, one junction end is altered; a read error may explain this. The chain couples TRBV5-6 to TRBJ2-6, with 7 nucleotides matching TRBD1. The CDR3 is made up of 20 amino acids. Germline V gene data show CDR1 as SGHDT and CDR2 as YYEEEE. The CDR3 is CASSLAYVTGMISGANVRTF. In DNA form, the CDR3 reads TGCGCCAGCAGCTTGGCCTACGTGACAGGGATGATCTCTGGGGCCAACGTCCGGACTTTC.

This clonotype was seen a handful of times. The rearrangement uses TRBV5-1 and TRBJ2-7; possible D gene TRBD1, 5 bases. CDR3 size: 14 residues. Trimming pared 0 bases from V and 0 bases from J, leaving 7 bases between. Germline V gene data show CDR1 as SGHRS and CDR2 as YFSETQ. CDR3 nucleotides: TGCGCCAGCAGCTTGGAGACAGCCTCCTACGAGCAGTACTTC. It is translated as CASSLETASYEQYF.

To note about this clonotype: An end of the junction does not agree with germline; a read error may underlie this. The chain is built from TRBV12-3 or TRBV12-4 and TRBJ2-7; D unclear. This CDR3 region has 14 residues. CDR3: CVSSSGPSQLEQYF. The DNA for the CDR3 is TGTGTCAGCAGTTCTGGGCCCTCCCAGTTGGAGCAGTACTTC.

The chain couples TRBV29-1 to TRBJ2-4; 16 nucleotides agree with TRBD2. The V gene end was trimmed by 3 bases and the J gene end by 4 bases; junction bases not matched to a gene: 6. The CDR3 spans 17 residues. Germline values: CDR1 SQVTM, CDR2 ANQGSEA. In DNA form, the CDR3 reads TGCAGCGTTGATGGGACTAGCGGGAGGGGGGCGAAAAACATTCAGTACTTC. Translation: CSVDGTSGRGAKNIQYF.